In this sample, the clone carrying this T cell receptor beta chain turned up a few times. The antigen remains undetermined. This specimen comes from a study of metastatic and nonmetastatic thyroid tumors. Study as a whole: Blood and tumor or nodule tissue repertoires from malignant and benign thyroid patients were compared. Whole-study findings and limits: In blood and tumor, TCR beta diversity was reportedly significantly higher in malignant thyroid tumors than in benign nodules.

Original methodology: Clinicopathological groups supplied CDR3 differences that were used to build a distant-metastasis classifier for papillary thyroid cancer. TCRdb re-called the PCR reads with MiXCR. It is TCRdb's table, rather than the study itself, that gives the V and J calls and clone size. The top ten hold approximately 22% of the sample, which has 19,000 or so clones, about 31% seen once. The ends were cut back, 4 bases at V and 4 bases at J, with 13 bases in the middle. CDR1 and CDR2 (germline): MNHEY, SVGEGT. The CDR3 is 15 amino acids. No patient had received any treatment before thyroid surgery.

The sequenced sample was adjacent normal tissue. The chain has TRBV6-2 or TRBV6-3 and TRBJ2-2, with no clear D. The sequence was collected from a female donor with papillary thyroid cancer or a benign thyroid nodule (not recorded which). Some clones in this sample may be carry-over from other donors' samples. The CDR3 spells CASSSGRFGTGELFF. As DNA, the CDR3 is TGTGCCAGCAGTTCTGGACGTTTCGGCACCGGGGAGCTGTTTTTT.